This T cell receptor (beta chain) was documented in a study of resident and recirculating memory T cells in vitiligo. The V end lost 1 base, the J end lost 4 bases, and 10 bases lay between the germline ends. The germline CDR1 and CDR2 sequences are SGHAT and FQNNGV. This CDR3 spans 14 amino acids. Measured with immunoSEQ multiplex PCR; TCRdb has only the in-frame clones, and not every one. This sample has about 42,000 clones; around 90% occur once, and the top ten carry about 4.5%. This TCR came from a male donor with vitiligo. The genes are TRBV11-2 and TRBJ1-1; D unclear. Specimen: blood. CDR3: CASSLVASATEAFF. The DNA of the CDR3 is TGTGCCAGCAGCTTAGTGGCCAGCGCCACTGAAGCTTTCTTT.